This T cell receptor beta chain comes out of a study of T cells in localized non-small cell lung cancer. Whole-study findings and limits: Tumor trailed uninvolved adjacent lung in T cell clonality, which peaked there. A median of around 60 clones ranked among the top 100 in tumor appeared in adjacent lung.

Measured with immunoSEQ multiplex PCR; TCRdb has only the in-frame clones, and not every one. The table includes under 40,000 clones, about nine tenths detected once. This CDR3 has 12 amino acids. V lost 8 bases and J lost 3, with 10 bases in between. From germline, CDR1 is MRHNA and CDR2 SNTAGT. This clone occurred a few times. Its antigen is unknown. The sample in question was peripheral blood, obtained before any cancer treatment. The source is a woman aged 35 to 75 with stage I lung adenocarcinoma. The V and J genes are TRBV6-4 and TRBJ1-1; a possible D gene is TRBD1 (5 bases). The CDR3 region has the DNA TGTGCCAGCCGCCGGGGGGACACTGAAGCTTTCTTT. Its protein is CASRRGDTEAFF.